These 20 T cell receptor beta chains originate from one sample sequenced in a study of cytomegalovirus exposure and HLA in healthy donors. PCR employed 60 Vbeta and 13 Jbeta primers. Using immunoSEQ multiplex PCR, the repertoire was profiled, and TCRdb retains in-frame clones only, with some absent. Recorded for this sample: under 200,000 clones. The sequenced material came from PBMCs. The receptors were gathered from a young woman in good health and CMV-seropositive.

This chain joins TRBV6-5 and TRBJ2-7; possible D gene TRBD1, 6 bases. The CDR3 runs to 12 residues. Trimming took 7 bases from V and 5 from J, leaving 12 bases between them. From germline, CDR1 is MNHEY and CDR2 SVGAGI. CDR3 loop: CASTGQRHEQYF. The CDR3 DNA is TGTGCCAGCACTGGACAGAGACACGAGCAGTACTTC.

The chain joins TRBV4-1 to TRBJ2-7; D uncertain. Trimming took off 1 base at V and 5 bases at J, with 15 bases between the two ends. The CDR3 sequence is 15 residues long. From germline, CDR1 is MGHRA and CDR2 YSYEKL. CDR3 sequence reads: CASSQAPRPLDEQYF. CDR3 sequence (DNA): TGCGCCAGCAGCCAAGCGCCTCGTCCCCTAGACGAGCAGTACTTC.

The chain joins TRBV30 to TRBJ2-4, with 8 bases matching TRBD2. J lost 9 bases, V lost 3 bases, and 7 bases had no gene match. This CDR3 spans 13 amino acids. Germline V gives CDR1 GTSNPN, CDR2 SVGIG (reference sequence). CDR3 in amino acids: CAWRSGRRSIQYF. In nucleotides, the CDR3 is TGTGCCTGGAGAAGCGGGAGAAGAAGCATTCAGTACTTC.

V gene TRBV6-1 combines with J gene TRBJ1-4; TRBD1 agrees at 9 bases. The CDR3 contains 12 residues. The ends lost 4 bases at V and 11 bases at J; junction bases unmatched: 2. Per the germline V gene, CDR1 is MNHNS and CDR2 is SASEGT. The CDR3 protein is CASSGGQGKLFF. The CDR3 coding sequence is TGTGCCAGCAGTGGGGGACAGGGTAAACTGTTTTTT.

The CDR3 loop reads CASALGEAGWTEAFF. The DNA of the CDR3 is TGCGCCAGCGCTCTCGGAGAAGCCGGTTGGACTGAAGCTTTCTTT. The rearrangement joins TRBV5-1 to TRBJ1-1; D ambiguous. Germline-derived CDR1 and CDR2 are SGHRS and YFSETQ. Deletions cut 7 bases from V and 5 bases from J, with 21 bases between. This CDR3 contains 15 residues.

J is TRBJ1-2 and V is TRBV5-6; 9 bases fit TRBD1. CDR3 size: 18 residues. With 4 bases clipped from V and 8 bases from J, the junction kept 21 bases outside the gene matches. CDR1 is SGHDT and CDR2 is YYEEEE in the germline V gene. The CDR3 DNA reads TGTGCCAGCAGCCTGCCAGGGACAGGGCACTTAGGTATCTTGGGCTACACCTTC. Protein sequence: CASSLPGTGHLGILGYTF.

The rearrangement uses TRBV4-1 and TRBJ1-1; D is uncertain. Trimming removed 4 bases from V and 1 base from J, with 10 bases in between. CDR3 length: 14 residues. Germline loops: CDR1 MGHRA, CDR2 YSYEKL. The chain's CDR3 is CASSPFGRNTEAFF. As DNA, the CDR3 is TGCGCCAGCAGCCCGTTTGGCAGGAACACTGAAGCTTTCTTT.

This chain joins TRBV2 and TRBJ1-1; no clear D gene. The CDR3 covers 13 residues. Germline loops: CDR1 SNHLY, CDR2 FYNNEI. In DNA form, the CDR3 reads TGTGCATCCCAGGCCCCCCTGAACACTGAAGCTTTCTTT. This sequence encodes CASQAPLNTEAFF. Combining the CDR3 with reference TRBV2 and TRBJ1-1 gives the whole variable domain EPEVTQTPSHQVTQMGQEVILRCVPISNHLYFYWYRQILGQKVEFLVSFYNNEISEKSEIFDDQFSVERPDGSNFTLKIRSTKLEDSAMYFCASQAPLNTEAFFGQGTRLTVV.

V usage is TRBV5-6 and J usage is TRBJ2-5, with D perhaps TRBD1 (6 bases). In germline, CDR1 is SGHDT, CDR2 YYEEEE. CDR3 length: 15 amino acids. V was cut by 0 bases and J by 2 bases, with 11 bases left in between. This CDR3 reads CASSLAPTGQETQYF. The CDR3 coding sequence is TGTGCCAGCAGCTTGGCCCCGACAGGTCAAGAGACCCAGTACTTC.

This chain connects TRBV5-1 to TRBJ2-4; maybe TRBD1 (6 bases). This CDR3 region has 15 residues. Germline-derived CDR1 and CDR2 are SGHRS and YFSETQ. V lost 0 bases to trimming and J lost 4 bases, with 11 bases between them. CDR3: CASSLGAGAKNIQYF. CDR3 bases: TGCGCCAGCAGCTTGGGGGCAGGGGCGAAAAACATTCAGTACTTC.

The chain carries TRBV5-1 and TRBJ1-2; D is possibly TRBD1 (6 bases). The germline CDR1 and CDR2 sequences are SGHRS and YFSETQ. V was cut by 4 bases and J by 0 bases, with 10 bases left in between. The CDR3 is made up of 14 amino acids. The CDR3 coding sequence is TGCGCCAGCAGCCCTGGACAGACTAACTATGGCTACACCTTC. Translation: CASSPGQTNYGYTF.

CDR3 nucleotide sequence: TGTGCCAGCAGAGTACAGGGGGCGGCTGAGCAGTTCTTC. Translated, it gives CASRVQGAAEQFF. The chain uses TRBV2 and TRBJ2-1, with 9 bases matching TRBD1. The junction had 6 bases not matched to a gene; V was cut back by 6 bases and J by 9 bases. The CDR3 runs to 13 residues. Germline loops: CDR1 SNHLY, CDR2 FYNNEI.

The chain recombines TRBV2 with TRBJ2-7; 14 positions agree with TRBD2. V trimming: 3 bases; J trimming: 7 bases; junction bases outside the gene matches: 5. Germline CDR1 is SNHLY and CDR2 is FYNNEI. The CDR3 totals 15 residues. This chain's CDR3 is CASSDMGTSGSEQYF. DNA for the CDR3: TGTGCCAGCAGTGATATGGGGACTAGCGGGAGTGAGCAGTACTTC. Using reference TRBV2 and TRBJ2-7 for the parts outside the CDR3, the full variable domain is EPEVTQTPSHQVTQMGQEVILRCVPISNHLYFYWYRQILGQKVEFLVSFYNNEISEKSEIFDDQFSVERPDGSNFTLKIRSTKLEDSAMYFCASSDMGTSGSEQYFGPGTRLTVT.

The rearrangement joins TRBV30 to TRBJ1-3; 7 positions agree with TRBD1. V was clipped by 4 bases and J by 0 bases; unmatched bases: 12. Germline CDR1 GTSNPN, CDR2 SVGIG (reference sequence). The CDR3 runs to 17 residues. For the CDR3, the DNA is TGTGCCTGGATCAAAGGGACAGCTCGTTACTCTGGAAACACCATATATTTT. It yields the protein CAWIKGTARYSGNTIYF.

The J gene is TRBJ2-7, the V gene TRBV7-2; TRBD2 matches at 11 bases. The CDR3 is 16 residues long. Losses at the gene ends were 4 bases for V and 3 bases for J; bases not matched to a gene: 8. Germline CDR1 SGHTA, CDR2 FQGNSA. CDR3 sequence (DNA): TGTGCCAGCAGCTCCCACGGACTAGCGGGTTTCTACGAGCAGTACTTC. This translates into CASSSHGLAGFYEQYF.

This rearrangement joins TRBV19 to TRBJ1-1; D may be TRBD1 (6 bases). In germline, CDR1 is LNHDA, CDR2 SQIVND (reference sequence). CDR3 length: 13 residues. V lost 8 bases to trimming and J lost 4 bases, with 14 bases between them. The DNA for the CDR3 is TGTGCCAGTTCGGGGGGCGAGGGCACTGAAGCTTTCTTT. Its protein is CASSGGEGTEAFF.

This chain connects TRBV19 to TRBJ2-5; unclear D gene. CDR3 length equals 13 residues. V was cut by 4 bases and J by 3 bases, with 9 bases left in between. Germline V gene sequence: CDR1 LNHDA, CDR2 SQIVND (reference sequence). Written as DNA, the CDR3 is TGTGCCAGTAGTAATCACAGAGAAGAGACCCAGTACTTC. Amino acid sequence: CASSNHREETQYF.

The V and J genes are TRBV7-9 and TRBJ1-2; possibly TRBD1 for D (6 bases). The CDR3 extends over 14 amino acids. V shed 5 bases and J shed 4 bases, with 14 bases lying between them. CDR1 is SEHNR and CDR2 is FQNEAQ in the germline V gene (reference sequence). The CDR3 spells CASSAGQTTYGYTF. The CDR3 DNA sequence: TGTGCCAGCAGCGCCGGACAGACTACCTATGGCTACACCTTC.

The chain recombines TRBV18 with TRBJ1-2, with 9 nucleotides matching TRBD1. Unmatched junction bases numbered 7, after V lost 3 bases and J lost 2 bases. CDR3 size: 16 residues. Germline V gene data show CDR1 as KGHSH and CDR2 as LQKENI. CDR3 in DNA: TGTGCCAGCTCACCCGGGACAGGGCTGGACAACTATGGCTACACCTTC. Translated, it gives CASSPGTGLDNYGYTF.

The V and J genes are TRBV2 and TRBJ2-7; the match to TRBD2 covers 7 bases. CDR3 length: 14 amino acids. The trim removed 6 bases at V and 5 bases at J, leaving 10 bases unmatched. Germline assignment: CDR1 SNHLY and CDR2 FYNNEI. The chain's CDR3 is CASSRSGRHDEQYF. The CDR3 nucleotides are TGTGCCAGCAGCCGCTCCGGGAGGCACGACGAGCAGTACTTC.